These 2 T cell receptor beta chains were all obtained from the same sample, sequenced in a study of blood T cell repertoires in COVID-19. Using immunoSEQ multiplex PCR, the repertoire was profiled, and TCRdb retains in-frame clones only, with some absent. The table records 450,000 to 500,000 clones, approximately 85% of them present only once. Sequencing was done on a sample of peripheral blood. The receptor source for this set is a human donor in a cohort sampled during active COVID-19.

The chain carries TRBV28 and TRBJ1-2; the D gene is possibly TRBD1 (5 bases). V lost 3 bases and J lost 2, with 10 bases in between. Germline CDR1 is MDHEN and CDR2 is SYDVKM. The CDR3 covers 14 residues. The CDR3 bases are TGTGCCAGCAGTTTTCAGGGAGGAAACTATGGCTACACCTTC. It specifies CASSFQGGNYGYTF.

The chain recombines TRBV3-1 (or the pseudogene TRBV3-2) with TRBJ2-1; 15 positions agree with TRBD2. The CDR3 extends over 15 amino acids. Germline V gene data show CDR1 as LGHDT and CDR2 as YNNKEL (reference sequence). V trimming: 3 bases; J trimming: 6 bases; junction bases outside the gene matches: 0. The CDR3 region is CASSQGLAGGNEQFF. CDR3 nucleotides: TGTGCCAGCAGCCAGGGACTAGCGGGAGGCAATGAGCAGTTCTTC.